This T cell receptor beta chain stems from a study of cytomegalovirus exposure and HLA in healthy donors. Study-wide results and caveats: That first-cohort TCR clusters tended to co-occur in the 95 to 150 validation repertoires was found in a later analysis.

Notes on this clone: Its specificity is unknown.

Sequencing used immunoSEQ multiplex PCR; TCRdb keeps in-frame clones, though not all of them. In the table there are hundreds of thousands of clones, less than 95% of which are singletons. Material: PBMCs. This TCR came from a woman aged 25 to 45 in good health and CMV-seronegative.

CDR3: CASSTEGQGSYGYTF. The CDR3 coding sequence is TGCGCCAGCAGCACCGAAGGACAGGGGAGCTATGGCTACACCTTC. V is TRBV5-1 and J is TRBJ1-2; 9 nucleotides match TRBD1. The CDR3 is made up of 15 amino acids. From germline, CDR1 is SGHRS and CDR2 YFSETQ. Trimming removed 4 bases from V and 4 bases from J; junction bases left unmatched: 8.